The clone carrying this T cell receptor beta chain has a handful of counts. Next came a second PCR, run for about 6 to 11 cycles, which used a sample-barcoded 5' primer along with a J-beta primer mix. In TCRdb, the 5' RACE reads were re-called with MiXCR into one record per CDR3 protein. The sample consists of 1.8 million or so distinct CDR3 sequences, about 39% of them appearing once. Donors gave approximately 9.9 milliliters of peripheral blood apiece. This entry is derived from a study of blood T cells in healthy people across ages. The V gene's germline CDR1 is KGHDR and CDR2 SFDVKD. Trimming stripped 2 bases from V and 3 bases from J, with 7 bases between. This CDR3 comprises 14 residues.

Sequenced input: blood. J is TRBJ2-1 and V is TRBV24-1; TRBD1 might be the D (6 bases). The receptor was derived from a human donor in good health. This CDR3 reads CATSDWDNYNEQFF. The CDR3 nucleotides are TGTGCCACCAGTGATTGGGACAACTACAATGAGCAGTTCTTC.